The next 15 T cell receptor beta chains were all read from a single sample in a study of PD-L1 blockade in urothelial cancer. Regarding time point: pretreatment peripheral blood. Method: immunoSEQ multiplex PCR; TCRdb's copy keeps in-frame clones and lacks some. Altogether fewer than 60,000 clones are present, about 86% being singletons, with the ten largest covering around 3.2%. The sequenced sample was PBMCs, obtained around atezolizumab (anti-PD-L1) treatment. The receptors derive from a man aged 70-80 years with urothelial cancer.

This sequence joins TRBV7-8 and TRBJ1-2; D unclear. The CDR3 spans 13 residues. Germline V gives CDR1 SGHVS, CDR2 FQNEAQ. V was shortened by 1 base and J by 8 bases, with 11 bases between the two germline ends. CDR3 in DNA: TGTGCCAGCAGCTTAGAGGTCGGGTCCGGCTACACCTTC. Protein sequence: CASSLEVGSGYTF.

This chain connects TRBV7-7 to TRBJ1-2, with 7 bases lining up with TRBD1. Per germline, CDR1 SSHAT and CDR2 FNYEAQ (reference sequence). CDR3 length: 13 amino acids. V shed 6 bases and J 6 bases; nucleotides not matched to a gene: 7. CDR3 coding DNA: TGTGCCAGCAGTCGCGACAGGGTCGATGGCTACACCTTC. Its translation: CASSRDRVDGYTF.

The chain carries TRBV5-1 and TRBJ1-3; D ambiguous. Trimming took 0 bases from V and 7 from J, leaving 14 bases between them. Germline loops: CDR1 SGHRS, CDR2 YFSETQ. The CDR3 length is 15 residues. The CDR3 here is CASSLGGGLGNTIYF. CDR3 in DNA: TGCGCCAGCAGCTTGGGAGGAGGCTTGGGTAACACCATATATTTT. Full variable domain (outside the CDR3, taken from reference TRBV5-1 and TRBJ1-3): KAGVTQTPRYLIKTRGQQVTLSCSPISGHRSVSWYQQTPGQGLQFLFEYFSETQRNKGNFPGRFSGRQFSNSRSEMNVSTLELGDSALYLCASSLGGGLGNTIYFGEGSWLTVV.

The chain is built from TRBV6-1 and TRBJ2-7; D is unresolved. Germline V gene lookup returns CDR1 MNHNS and CDR2 SASEGT. V lost 8 bases, J lost 1 base, and 12 bases lay in between. The CDR3 extends over 13 amino acids. CDR3 residues: CASGPYFSYEQYF. CDR3 nucleotide sequence: TGTGCCAGCGGGCCCTACTTTTCCTACGAGCAGTACTTC.

This clone was recorded once. This CDR3 reads CASSPLATGATNEKLFF. CDR3 DNA: TGTGCCAGCTCACCACTTGCAACAGGAGCAACTAATGAAAAACTGTTTTTT. The chain carries TRBV18 and TRBJ1-4, with D possibly being TRBD1 (5 bases). This CDR3 contains 17 residues. CDR1 and CDR2 from the germline V gene are KGHSH and LQKENI. Trimming removed 1 base at V and 0 bases at J, with 12 bases between.

The V gene is TRBV11-3, the J gene TRBJ2-1; TRBD2 matches 10 bases. The CDR3 sequence is 14 residues long. V lost 5 bases to trimming and J lost 8 bases; unmatched junction nucleotides: 6. Per germline, CDR1 SGHNT and CDR2 YENEEA. CDR3 region: CASSASGTSDEQFF. The CDR3 DNA is TGTGCCAGCAGCGCCTCCGGGACTAGCGATGAGCAGTTCTTC.

V gene TRBV5-5 combines with J gene TRBJ1-2; 10 nucleotides match TRBD1. Germline lookup yields CDR1 SGHKS and CDR2 YYEKEE (reference sequence). The CDR3 is made up of 15 amino acids. The V and J ends lost 2 bases and 4 bases, in that order; junction bases with no gene match: 5. This chain's CDR3 is CASSLGTGVFYGYTF. The CDR3 bases are TGTGCCAGCAGCTTAGGGACAGGGGTATTCTATGGCTACACCTTC.

The J gene is TRBJ2-2, the V gene TRBV10-2; 8 bases agree with TRBD2. CDR3 size: 14 residues. Germline lookup yields CDR1 WSHSY and CDR2 SAAADI. V gave up 7 bases and J gave up 6 bases; unmatched junction bases: 7. The CDR3 sequence: CASMTGGVAGELFF. CDR3 DNA: TGCGCCAGCATGACGGGGGGGGTGGCCGGGGAGCTGTTTTTT.

This sequence joins TRBV9 and TRBJ2-3; 8 bases agree with TRBD2. CDR3 length equals 15 residues. V shed 0 bases, J shed 4 bases, and the junction held 4 bases outside the gene matches. CDR1 is SGDLS and CDR2 is YYNGEE in the germline V gene. The CDR3 nucleotides are TGTGCCAGCAGCGTAGGGGGTAGCGGGGCAGATACGCAGTATTTT. It specifies CASSVGGSGADTQYF.

The chain is built from TRBV28 and TRBJ1-1, with 10 nucleotides matching TRBD1. The trim removed 6 bases at V and 4 bases at J, leaving 5 bases unmatched. CDR1 and CDR2 (germline): MDHEN, SYDVKM. CDR3 length: 14 residues. This CDR3 reads CASSRTGGPTEAFF. In nucleotides, the CDR3 is TGTGCCAGCAGCCGGACAGGGGGGCCCACTGAAGCTTTCTTT.

This clone was detected only a few times. The chain joins TRBV11-3 to TRBJ1-1; maybe TRBD1 (5 bases). With 8 bases removed from V and 1 base from J, the gap between germline ends came to 14 bases. CDR1 SGHNT and CDR2 YENEEA come from the germline V gene. The CDR3 consists of 14 residues. The DNA of the CDR3 is TGTGCCAGCTCTAAGGGGCCGTCGAACACTGAAGCTTTCTTT. This encodes CASSKGPSNTEAFF. The full variable domain, with the rest looked up from reference TRBV11-3 and TRBJ1-1, is EAGVVQSPRYKIIEKKQPVAFWCNPISGHNTLYWYLQNLGQGPELLIRYENEEAVDDSQLPKDRFSAERLKGVDSTLKIQPAELGDSAVYLCASSKGPSNTEAFFGQGTRLTVV.

The V and J genes are TRBV6-1 and TRBJ2-6; D is ambiguous. The CDR3 length is 12 residues. Trimming left V 7 bases short and J 3 bases short, with 4 bases between. Germline V gene sequence: CDR1 MNHNS, CDR2 SASEGT. The DNA for the CDR3 is TGTGCCAGCAACGGTGGGGCCAACGTCCTGACTTTC. Translating it yields CASNGGANVLTF.

The chain carries TRBV5-5 and TRBJ2-3, with 7 bases that match TRBD2. Losses at the gene ends were 5 bases for V and 3 bases for J; bases not matched to a gene: 9. The CDR3 spans 15 residues. CDR1 SGHKS and CDR2 YYEKEE come from the germline V gene (reference sequence). The CDR3 spells CASSRRAGATDTQYF. The CDR3 coding sequence is TGTGCCAGCAGTCGCCGGGCGGGAGCAACAGATACGCAGTATTTT.

V is TRBV10-3 and J is TRBJ1-2; 7 bases match TRBD1. The CDR3 consists of 14 residues. Looked up from germline, CDR1 is ENHRY and CDR2 is SYGVKD. With V trimmed by 2 bases and J by 8 bases, 8 bases remained unmatched. CDR3 nucleotide sequence: TGTGCCATCAGTGAGGGGGGCAGGGGGGAAGGCTACACCTTC. Protein product: CAISEGGRGEGYTF.

V gene TRBV9 combines with J gene TRBJ2-5, with D perhaps matching TRBD2 (7 bases). Germline assignment: CDR1 SGDLS and CDR2 YYNGEE. V was cut by 6 bases and J by 1 base, with 19 bases left in between. CDR3 length: 16 residues. The CDR3 sequence is CASNLEGGGGQETQYF. In DNA, the CDR3 is TGTGCCAGCAACCTCGAGGGGGGAGGGGGCCAAGAGACCCAGTACTTC.